A selection of T cell receptor beta chains follows, all from one sample in a study of Graves' ophthalmopathy and Graves' hyperthyroidism. Using its own MiXCR run on the multiplex PCR reads, TCRdb lists one record per CDR3 protein. The sample holds some 410,000 distinct CDR3 sequences, around a fifth seen once. Sequenced sample: peripheral blood. These receptors were taken from a young woman with stable Graves' hyperthyroidism. CDR3s include the opening cysteine and the closing phenylalanine or tryptophan. Fields, in order: V gene, clone size, J gene, D gene, CDR3 protein, CDR3 DNA. A D gene is named only where the DNA matches it firmly. Size is omitted from some rows. Given values are once, few, many or a class for expanded clones.

V: TRBV2; size: -; J: TRBJ2-7; D: -; CDR3: CASRPGHHYEQYF; DNA: TGTGCCAGCAGGCCGGGACACCATTACGAGCAGTACTTC
V: TRBV30; size: few; J: TRBJ2-7; D: TRBD1; CDR3: CAWTRRTGAYEQYF; DNA: TGTGCCTGGACTAGACGGACAGGAGCCTACGAGCAGTACTTC
V: TRBV27; size: once; J: TRBJ2-5; D: TRBD1; CDR3: CASSLRDRVGETQYF; DNA: TGTGCCAGCAGTCTCCGGGACAGGGTAGGGGAGACCCAGTACTTC
V: TRBV28; size: many; J: TRBJ1-5; D: -; CDR3: CASSRSDGYSNQPQHF; DNA: TGTGCCAGCAGTCGCTCGGACGGATATAGCAATCAGCCCCAGCATTTT
V: TRBV11-2; size: few; J: TRBJ2-2; D: TRBD2; CDR3: CASSSPGLAGDSTGELFF; DNA: TGTGCCAGCAGCTCTCCGGGACTAGCGGGAGATAGCACCGGGGAGCTGTTTTTT
V: TRBV6-1; size: many; J: TRBJ1-1; D: -; CDR3: CASSALQVFNTEAFF; DNA: TGTGCCAGCAGTGCCTTACAGGTCTTTAACACTGAAGCTTTCTTT
V: TRBV24-1; size: -; J: TRBJ2-7; D: TRBD2; CDR3: CATRGSGSFEQYF; DNA: TGTGCCACCAGAGGTAGCGGGAGCTTCGAGCAGTACTTC
V: TRBV27; size: many; J: TRBJ2-7; D: -; CDR3: CASSLSPGHSYEQYF; DNA: TGTGCCAGCAGTTTATCTCCGGGCCACTCCTACGAGCAGTACTTC
V: TRBV6-1; size: -; J: TRBJ2-2; D: -; CDR3: CASGRGSGGELFF; DNA: TGTGCCAGCGGCAGGGGTTCGGGCGGGGAGCTGTTTTTT
V: TRBV5-1; size: few; J: TRBJ1-5; D: -; CDR3: CASSLGTPNSNQPQHF; DNA: TGCGCCAGCAGCTTGGGGACACCCAATAGCAATCAGCCCCAGCATTTT
V: TRBV12-3/TRBV12-4; size: -; J: TRBJ2-3; D: TRBD2; CDR3: CASKPGLGRDTQYF; DNA: TGTGCCAGCAAACCGGGACTAGGGAGGGATACGCAGTATTTT
V: TRBV3-1; size: many; J: TRBJ2-4; D: TRBD1; CDR3: CASSQDITGGRIQYF; DNA: TGTGCCAGCAGCCAAGATATTACAGGGGGACGCATTCAGTACTTC
V: TRBV7-9; size: many; J: TRBJ1-2; D: -; CDR3: CASGGAYGYTF; DNA: TGTGCCAGCGGGGGGGCGTATGGCTACACCTTC
V: TRBV19; size: many; J: TRBJ2-7; D: -; CDR3: CASSNTRASEQYF; DNA: TGTGCCAGTAGTAATACCAGGGCCAGCGAGCAGTACTTC
V: TRBV6-1; size: -; J: TRBJ2-7; D: -; CDR3: CASSEAIADRPYF; DNA: TGTGCCAGCAGTGAGGCGATTGCGGACCGACCGTACTTC
V: TRBV30; size: few; J: TRBJ1-1; D: -; CDR3: CAWSVGVMNTEAFF; DNA: TGTGCCTGGAGTGTAGGGGTAATGAACACTGAAGCTTTCTTT
V: TRBV6-5; size: few; J: TRBJ1-1; D: -; CDR3: CASSYSLAGDTEAFF; DNA: TGTGCCAGCAGTTACTCTTTGGCAGGGGACACTGAAGCTTTCTTT
V: TRBV6-2/TRBV6-3; size: -; J: TRBJ2-2; D: -; CDR3: CASSPRQGGRTGELCF; DNA: TGTGCCAGCAGTCCCAGACAGGGAGGTCGCACCGGGGAGCTGTGTTTT
V: TRBV20-1; size: -; J: TRBJ1-2; D: TRBD1; CDR3: CSARGQSGGYTF; DNA: TGCAGTGCTAGGGGACAGAGCGGGGGCTACACCTTC
V: TRBV2; size: few; J: TRBJ2-7; D: -; CDR3: CASSETAVGANF; DNA: TGTGCCAGCAGTGAAACCGCGGTCGGGGCCAACTTC
V: TRBV20-1; size: many; J: TRBJ2-7; D: -; CDR3: CSARGRDEQYF; DNA: TGCAGTGCTAGGGGTCGAGACGAGCAGTACTTC
V: TRBV5-1; size: many; J: TRBJ2-7; D: -; CDR3: CASSPYYGEQYF; DNA: TGCGCCAGCAGCCCCTACTATGGCGAGCAGTACTTC
V: TRBV9; size: many; J: TRBJ2-7; D: -; CDR3: CASSVGKSLYEQYF; DNA: TGTGCCAGCAGCGTAGGCAAGTCCCTTTACGAGCAGTACTTC
V: TRBV10-3; size: -; J: TRBJ2-3; D: -; CDR3: CAISRTRGEADTQYF; DNA: TGTGCCATCAGCAGGACTAGGGGGGAGGCAGATACGCAGTATTTT
V: TRBV9; size: many; J: TRBJ1-2; D: -; CDR3: CASSHSRGGGYGYTF; DNA: TGTGCCAGCAGCCACTCTCGGGGGGGCGGCTATGGCTACACCTTC
V: TRBV28; size: -; J: TRBJ1-1; D: TRBD1; CDR3: CASSFFEGAYTEAFF; DNA: TGTGCCAGCAGTTTTTTTGAGGGGGCGTACACTGAAGCTTTCTTT
V: TRBV6-5; size: many; J: TRBJ2-7; D: TRBD1; CDR3: CASSYAPGQFYEQYF; DNA: TGTGCCAGCAGTTACGCCCCGGGACAGTTCTACGAGCAGTACTTC
V: TRBV28; size: many; J: TRBJ1-1; D: TRBD1; CDR3: CASNLWTGTNTEAFF; DNA: TGTGCCAGCAATTTATGGACAGGAACGAACACTGAAGCTTTCTTT
V: TRBV29-1; size: many; J: TRBJ1-1; D: -; CDR3: CSVRQGAEAFF; DNA: TGCAGCGTGAGGCAGGGAGCTGAAGCTTTCTTT
V: TRBV7-2; size: many; J: TRBJ2-7; D: -; CDR3: CATGSSGYEQYF; DNA: TGTGCCACAGGAAGTTCTGGCTACGAGCAGTACTTC
V: TRBV6-1; size: once; J: TRBJ2-7; D: TRBD2; CDR3: CASTEGGSISYEQYF; DNA: TGTGCCAGCACCGAGGGCGGGAGCATATCCTACGAGCAGTACTTC
V: TRBV5-1; size: many; J: TRBJ2-5; D: -; CDR3: CASEGQTSGTQYF; DNA: TGCGCCAGCGAAGGGCAGACCAGTGGGACCCAGTACTTC
V: TRBV11-1; size: few; J: TRBJ2-7; D: TRBD2; CDR3: CASGLVRGLVYEQYF; DNA: TGTGCCAGCGGCTTAGTTCGGGGACTAGTCTACGAGCAGTACTTC
V: TRBV5-1; size: few; J: TRBJ1-6; D: -; CDR3: CASSTVGESYNSPLHF; DNA: TGCGCCAGCAGCACCGTCGGGGAGTCGTATAATTCACCCCTCCACTTT
V: TRBV2; size: many; J: TRBJ1-2; D: TRBD1; CDR3: CASSPRQGESSGYTF; DNA: TGTGCCAGCAGTCCTCGACAGGGGGAAAGCAGCGGCTACACCTTC
V: TRBV5-8; size: many; J: TRBJ1-1; D: -; CDR3: CASRKTDLNTEAFF; DNA: TGTGCCAGCAGGAAAACAGATTTGAACACTGAAGCTTTCTTT
V: TRBV7-8; size: -; J: TRBJ2-7; D: -; CDR3: CASSFSATYEQYF; DNA: TGTGCCAGCAGCTTTTCAGCCACCTACGAGCAGTACTTC
V: TRBV20-1; size: many; J: TRBJ2-2; D: -; CDR3: CSARHSGLNTGELFF; DNA: TGCAGTGCTAGGCACTCTGGGCTGAACACCGGGGAGCTGTTTTTT
V: TRBV11-2; size: many; J: TRBJ1-2; D: -; CDR3: CASSPIRDSANYGYTF; DNA: TGTGCCAGCAGCCCCATCCGGGACTCCGCTAACTATGGCTACACCTTC
V: TRBV6-1; size: many; J: TRBJ2-5; D: -; CDR3: CASSLRAREETQYF; DNA: TGTGCCAGCAGTCTTCGGGCAAGAGAAGAGACCCAGTACTTC